The 29 T cell receptor beta chains given below trace back to one sample, sequenced in a study of shared clonotypes between healthy human individuals. Profiled with immunoSEQ multiplex PCR; TCRdb holds only in-frame clones, not every one. The repertoire has some 2.1 million clones, around 96% of them found once; the top ten carry 1% to 1.3%. Naive CD8 populations comprised CD45RO-negative cells positively selected for CCR7, excluding terminally differentiated effector memory CD45RA+ cells. The sample comprised naive CD8+ T cells sorted from blood. These receptor sequences come from a man aged 18 to 35 in good health.

This clone was seen once. The chain links TRBV28 to TRBJ1-1, with a weak D call TRBD1 (5 bases). V was clipped by 0 bases and J by 4 bases, with 9 bases between them. Looked up from germline, CDR1 is MDHEN and CDR2 is SYDVKM. This CDR3 spans 14 amino acids. The CDR3 here is CASSLWGGFTEAFF. The CDR3 DNA follows: TGTGCCAGCAGTTTATGGGGGGGATTCACTGAAGCTTTCTTT.

The V call is TRBV7-9, the J call TRBJ2-3; D ambiguous. Germline loops: CDR1 SEHNR, CDR2 FQNEAQ (reference sequence). V was pared by 4 bases and J by 4 bases, with 21 bases between. This CDR3 has 17 amino acids. For the CDR3, the DNA is TGTGCCAGCAGCTCGTTAGAGGTAGCTCAGGAATCAGATACGCAGTATTTT. This translates into CASSSLEVAQESDTQYF. The variable domain in full, completed from reference TRBV7-9 and TRBJ2-3, reads DTGVSQNPRHKITKRGQNVTFRCDPISEHNRLYWYRQTLGQGPEFLTYFQNEAQLEKSRLLSDRFSAERPKGSFSTLEIQRTEQGDSAMYLCASSSLEVAQESDTQYFGPGTRLTVL.

V is TRBV5-4 and J is TRBJ2-7, with D tentatively TRBD1 (6 bases). Germline V gene lookup returns CDR1 SGHNT and CDR2 YYREEE (reference sequence). V lost 0 bases to trimming and J lost 6 bases, with 7 bases between them. The CDR3 loop spans 12 amino acids. The CDR3 loop reads CASSLVGAEQYF. The DNA for the CDR3 is TGTGCCAGCAGCTTGGTGGGGGCCGAGCAGTACTTC.

The chain couples TRBV5-1 to TRBJ2-7, with 9 bases that match TRBD1. The CDR3 runs 14 residues. V was pared by 4 bases and J by 3 bases, with 5 bases of the junction left unmatched. Germline assignment: CDR1 SGHRS and CDR2 YFSETQ. The CDR3: CASSPMTGGYEQYF. CDR3 nucleotide sequence: TGCGCCAGCAGCCCGATGACAGGGGGCTACGAGCAGTACTTC.

The V call is TRBV11-2, the J call TRBJ2-7, with a possible D match to TRBD2 (6 bases). The CDR3 is 15 amino acids. The V gene lost 0 bases and the J gene lost 1 base, with 10 bases spanning the gap. The V gene's germline CDR1 is SGHAT and CDR2 FQNNGV. CDR3: CASSLEWEDSYEQYF. The CDR3 DNA reads TGTGCCAGCAGCTTAGAGTGGGAGGATTCCTACGAGCAGTACTTC.

Details on this clone: This sample also contains other DNA sequences that code for the same CDR3. V gene TRBV27 combines with J gene TRBJ2-1; 11 bases are a match to TRBD2. In germline, CDR1 is MNHEY, CDR2 SMNVEV (reference sequence). Trimming removed 6 bases from V and 4 bases from J; junction bases left unmatched: 8. The CDR3 runs 16 residues. CDR3 loop: CASSLLGTSGYNEQFF. The CDR3 nucleotides are TGTGCCAGCAGCCTCCTAGGGACTAGCGGATACAATGAGCAGTTCTTC.

J is TRBJ2-5 and V is TRBV5-1; D possibly corresponds to TRBD1 (6 bases). Trimming shortened V by 2 bases and J by 5 bases, and 22 bases separated the two germline ends. This CDR3 has 17 amino acids. CDR1 is SGHRS and CDR2 is YFSETQ in the germline V gene. CDR3 sequence reads: CASSLDLQDSSGETQYF. CDR3 DNA sequence: TGCGCCAGCAGCTTAGACCTGCAGGACAGTTCCGGGGAGACCCAGTACTTC.

J is TRBJ2-7 and V is TRBV7-9; 7 bases match TRBD2. Trimming removed 3 bases from V and 0 bases from J; junction bases left unmatched: 5. The germline CDR1 and CDR2 sequences are SEHNR and FQNEAQ (reference sequence). The CDR3 totals 15 residues. CDR3 sequence (DNA): TGTGCCAGCAGCTTTTATGGCGGGAGCTCCTACGAGCAGTACTTC. Its protein is CASSFYGGSSYEQYF.

The chain combines TRBV6-6 with TRBJ2-2; D might be TRBD1 (6 bases). CDR3 length: 13 residues. CDR1 MNHNY and CDR2 SVGAGI come from the germline V gene (reference sequence). V was shortened by 2 bases and J by 6 bases, with 7 bases between the two germline ends. Here the CDR3 reads CASSYTGSGELFF. For the CDR3, the DNA is TGTGCCAGCAGTTACACAGGGTCCGGGGAGCTGTTTTTT.

The gene calls are TRBV9 and TRBJ2-3; D unresolved. The V gene lost 3 bases and the J gene lost 6 bases, with 11 bases spanning the gap. The CDR3 extends over 13 amino acids. From germline, CDR1 is SGDLS and CDR2 YYNGEE. The CDR3, as DNA: TGTGCCAGCAGCGGACACCTAGGGGATACGCAGTATTTT. Protein: CASSGHLGDTQYF.

This chain connects TRBV9 to TRBJ2-2, with 8 bases aligning to TRBD1. The germline V gene encodes CDR1 SGDLS and CDR2 YYNGEE. The CDR3 runs to 16 residues. V was pared by 4 bases and J by 5 bases, with 10 bases of the junction left unmatched. The CDR3 sequence: CASSTQTGVLTGELFF. CDR3 in DNA: TGTGCCAGCAGCACCCAGACAGGGGTACTTACCGGGGAGCTGTTTTTT.

The chain joins TRBV4-1 to TRBJ2-1; D is ambiguous. V was clipped by 5 bases and J by 14 bases, with 16 bases between them. CDR1 is MGHRA, CDR2 YSYEKL, per germline. The CDR3 spans 12 residues. CDR3: CASSEGPWYKFF. As DNA, the CDR3 is TGCGCCAGCAGCGAAGGGCCCTGGTACAAGTTCTTC.

This chain links TRBV29-1 with TRBJ2-7, with D uncertain. This CDR3 has 14 residues. The germline CDR1 and CDR2 sequences are SQVTM and ANQGSEA. V dropped 3 bases and J dropped 0 bases, with 12 bases sitting between them. The CDR3 DNA is TGCAGCGTTGAGGACGCCGCGAGCTCCTACGAGCAGTACTTC. This gives the protein CSVEDAASSYEQYF.

The chain carries TRBV10-1 and TRBJ2-7, with 14 bases aligning to TRBD2. The CDR3 loop spans 15 amino acids. The ends lost 2 bases at V and 6 bases at J; junction bases unmatched: 3. From germline, CDR1 is WNHNN and CDR2 SYGVQD (reference sequence). In nucleotides, the CDR3 is TGCGCCAGCAGTGAGGGACTAGCGGGAGGATTCGAGCAGTACTTC. This encodes CASSEGLAGGFEQYF.

This clone occurred once. This chain joins TRBV2 and TRBJ2-7; tentative D call: TRBD1 (6 bases). This CDR3 is built from 15 residues. V was pared by 0 bases and J by 4 bases, with 13 bases between. CDR1 is SNHLY and CDR2 is FYNNEI in the germline V gene. The DNA of the CDR3 is TGTGCCAGCAGTGAAGCCTCGGGACACCGTTACGAGCAGTACTTC. This codes for CASSEASGHRYEQYF.

This rearrangement joins TRBV7-9 to TRBJ2-5; 7 bases agree with TRBD1. The CDR3 loop spans 14 amino acids. CDR1 is SEHNR and CDR2 is FQNEAQ in the germline V gene (reference sequence). After removal of 5 bases from V and 3 bases from J, the junction contained 6 bases not matched to a gene. In nucleotides, the CDR3 is TGTGCCAGCAGCCACTCCGGGACAGAAGAGACCCAGTACTTC. Translating it yields CASSHSGTEETQYF. Supplemented by reference TRBV7-9 and TRBJ2-5, the full variable domain reads DTGVSQNPRHKITKRGQNVTFRCDPISEHNRLYWYRQTLGQGPEFLTYFQNEAQLEKSRLLSDRFSAERPKGSFSTLEIQRTEQGDSAMYLCASSHSGTEETQYFGPGTRLLVL.

A note on this clone: The same CDR3 arises from other DNA sequences in this sample as well. The V call is TRBV6-5, the J call TRBJ1-4; possibly TRBD1 for D (5 bases). Germline V gene data show CDR1 as MNHEY and CDR2 as SVGAGI. Trimming left V 0 bases short and J 8 bases short, with 10 bases between. The CDR3 is 14 amino acids. Written as DNA, the CDR3 is TGTGCCAGCAGTTACTCGGGGGAGGGGGAAAAACTGTTTTTT. It specifies CASSYSGEGEKLFF.

The chain couples TRBV28 to TRBJ2-2; TRBD1 matches at 9 bases. The CDR3 sequence is 16 residues long. Trimming removed 2 bases from V and 2 bases from J; junction bases left unmatched: 3. In germline, CDR1 is MDHEN, CDR2 SYDVKM. The CDR3 DNA sequence: TGTGCCAGCAGTTTAGGGGACAGGGTTAACACCGGGGAGCTGTTTTTT. Amino acids: CASSLGDRVNTGELFF.

Regarding this clone: The sample has other DNA sequences that encode this CDR3 too. The chain employs TRBV13 and TRBJ2-7; D gene uncertain. CDR3 length equals 13 residues. From germline, CDR1 is PRHDT and CDR2 FYEKMQ (reference sequence). The V and J ends lost 2 bases and 1 base respectively, with 6 bases between them. The CDR3 region has the DNA TGTGCCAGCAGCTTAAGGCAATCCTACGAGCAGTACTTC. It yields the protein CASSLRQSYEQYF.

CDR3 residues: CASSYSSSGNGEQYF. As DNA, the CDR3 is TGTGCCAGCAGTTACTCTTCGTCAGGGAATGGCGAGCAGTACTTC. This rearrangement joins TRBV6-5 to TRBJ2-7; D possibly corresponds to TRBD1 (5 bases). The germline V gene encodes CDR1 MNHEY and CDR2 SVGAGI. The V end lost 0 bases, the J end lost 6 bases, and 15 bases lay between the germline ends. The CDR3 extends over 15 amino acids.

CDR3 nucleotide sequence: TGTGCCAGCAGCGACAGACAGGTTCAAGAGACCCAGTACTTC. Its translation is CASSDRQVQETQYF. The chain employs TRBV13 and TRBJ2-5; D is perhaps TRBD1 (6 bases). Germline CDR1 PRHDT, CDR2 FYEKMQ (reference sequence). Trimming cost V 5 bases and J 2 bases, with 12 bases left between them. The CDR3 length is 14 residues. Full variable domain (missing parts from reference TRBV13 and TRBJ2-5): AAGVIQSPRHLIKEKRETATLKCYPIPRHDTVYWYQQGPGQDPQFLISFYEKMQSDKGSIPDRFSAQQFSDYHSELNMSSLELGDSALYFCASSDRQVQETQYFGPGTRLLVL.

The V call is TRBV7-2, the J call TRBJ2-7, with TRBD1 matching 7 bases. The length of the CDR3 is 15 residues. CDR1 is SGHTA and CDR2 is FQGNSA in the germline V gene. Germline trimming cut 5 bases from V and 0 bases from J; bases unmatched to any gene: 7. CDR3 residues: CASSPGQFISYEQYF. CDR3 nucleotides: TGTGCCAGCAGCCCGGGACAGTTTATCTCCTACGAGCAGTACTTC.

The chain recombines TRBV7-6 with TRBJ2-1; TRBD1 matches 9 bases. J was trimmed by 1 base and V by 5 bases; bases with no gene match: 9. Looked up from germline, CDR1 is SGHVS and CDR2 is FNYEAQ. This CDR3 has 17 residues. This CDR3 reads CASSQFPGQGSYNEQFF. CDR3 nucleotide sequence: TGTGCCAGCAGCCAGTTTCCGGGACAGGGTTCCTACAATGAGCAGTTCTTC.

This sequence joins TRBV30 and TRBJ1-1; a weak D match, TRBD1 (5 bases). This CDR3 is built from 17 residues. V was trimmed by 0 bases and J by 3 bases, leaving 20 bases between them. The V gene's germline CDR1 is GTSNPN and CDR2 SVGIG (reference sequence). CDR3 sequence reads: CAWSVLGPNGVDTEAFF. CDR3 nucleotides: TGTGCCTGGAGTGTATTGGGGCCCAATGGGGTGGACACTGAAGCTTTCTTT. Together with reference TRBV30 and TRBJ1-1, the CDR3 gives the full variable domain: SQTIHQWPATLVQPVGSPLSLECTVEGTSNPNLYWYRQAAGRGLQLLFYSVGIGQISSEVPQNLSASRPQDRQFILSSKKLLLSDSGFYLCAWSVLGPNGVDTEAFFGQGTRLTVV.

This clone has just a few counts. The chain links TRBV9 to TRBJ1-1; D is possibly TRBD1 (6 bases). The CDR3 runs 13 residues. V dropped 3 bases and J dropped 5 bases, with 11 bases sitting between them. Germline-derived CDR1 and CDR2 are SGDLS and YYNGEE. In DNA form, the CDR3 reads TGTGCCAGCAGCGAGGACAGTTGGACTGAAGCTTTCTTT. Amino acids: CASSEDSWTEAFF.

This rearrangement joins TRBV29-1 to TRBJ2-1; D uncertain. Germline CDR1 is SQVTM and CDR2 is ANQGSEA. CDR3 length equals 14 residues. Trimming took off 4 bases at V and 6 bases at J, with 16 bases between the two ends. CDR3 sequence reads: CSVGVDNNGNEQFF. CDR3 DNA: TGCAGCGTTGGAGTCGACAATAATGGCAATGAGCAGTTCTTC.

The chain links TRBV7-3 to TRBJ1-5; TRBD1 aligns across 8 bases. The J segment lost 5 bases and the V segment lost 1 base, leaving 7 bases of the junction unmatched. Germline V gives CDR1 SGHTA, CDR2 FQGTGA. The CDR3 is made up of 16 amino acids. CDR3 sequence (DNA): TGTGCCAGCAGCTTAATGGGCCAGGGGGCTGATCAGCCCCAGCATTTT. Residues: CASSLMGQGADQPQHF.

This clone was recorded once. The CDR3 spells CASSQLLAGYQETQYF. The CDR3 nucleotides read TGCGCCAGCAGCCAATTACTAGCGGGGTATCAAGAGACCCAGTACTTC. The chain uses TRBV4-1 and TRBJ2-5; 10 bases line up with TRBD2. V lost 2 bases and J lost 2; bases outside the gene matches: 5. CDR1 is MGHRA, CDR2 YSYEKL, per germline. The CDR3 is 16 residues long.

The chain links TRBV5-1 to TRBJ2-1, with D tentatively TRBD1 or TRBD2 (5 bases each). The germline V and J ends were trimmed by 4 bases and 9 bases, with 14 bases remaining between them. CDR1 and CDR2 from the germline V gene are SGHRS and YFSETQ. There are 13 residues in the CDR3. CDR3 in DNA: TGCGCCAGCAGCCAGGACGGGGCGAGTGAGCAGTTCTTC. Translating it yields CASSQDGASEQFF.